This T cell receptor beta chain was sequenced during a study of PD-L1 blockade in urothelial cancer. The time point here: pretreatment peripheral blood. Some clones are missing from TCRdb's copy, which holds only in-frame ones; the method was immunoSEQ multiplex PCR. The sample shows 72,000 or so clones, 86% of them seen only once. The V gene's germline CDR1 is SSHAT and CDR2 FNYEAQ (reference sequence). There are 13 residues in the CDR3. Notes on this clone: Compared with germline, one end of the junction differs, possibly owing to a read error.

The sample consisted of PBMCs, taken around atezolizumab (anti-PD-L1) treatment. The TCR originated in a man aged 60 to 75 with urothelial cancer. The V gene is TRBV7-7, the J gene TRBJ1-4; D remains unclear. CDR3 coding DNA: TGTGCTAGCAGCTTGGGCAGAAATGAAAAACTGTTTTTT. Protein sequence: CASSLGRNEKLFF.